One T cell receptor (beta chain) is described in this entry. The sample belongs to a study of cytomegalovirus exposure and HLA in healthy donors. Whole-study context: A previous analysis identified approximately 120 million unique TCR beta sequences derived from 180 million or so T cells.

Trimming removed 10 bases from V and 7 bases from J, with 22 bases in between. Germline lookup yields CDR1 MNHNY and CDR2 SVGAGI (reference sequence). The CDR3 is 15 residues long. The PCR contained 60 Vbeta and 13 Jbeta primers. The repertoire was sequenced with immunoSEQ multiplex PCR; TCRdb's copy has only in-frame clones and lacks some. The sample includes tens of thousands of clones. The rearrangement links TRBV6-6 to TRBJ1-4, with TRBD1 as a possible D gene (5 bases). The TCR sequence derives from a young woman in good health and CMV-seronegative. The sample comprised PBMCs. DNA for the CDR3: TGTGCCACCACGGAACCGGGACTTGGGGTTGAAAAACTGTTTTTT. Its translation is CATTEPGLGVEKLFF.